This T cell receptor (beta chain) was documented in a study of regulatory T cells in long-lasting Graves disease (dated by TCRdb to about 2021). About the full investigation: Newly diagnosed Graves' disease patients had taken antithyroid drugs for less than 3 months. Patients with persistent Graves' disease were compared with patients with newly diagnosed Graves' disease using TCR sequencing and RNA sequencing of peripheral blood. TCR sequencing covered around 13 persistent and 20 or so newly diagnosed Graves' disease patients, around 33 samples in total. The study was conducted in China and was registered as a clinical trial. Overall study outcomes, separate from this receptor: The small sample size was acknowledged by the authors as a limitation that may reduce accuracy. Persistent disease showed preferential use of TRBV28, TRBJ1-2 and TRBJ2-5, whereas newly diagnosed disease favored TRBV20-1 and TRBJ2-1. Sequencing and analysis were restricted to the TCR beta chain. More public clonotypes were shared among persistent patients (under 3,000) than among newly diagnosed patients (966). Compared with newly diagnosed patients, persistent Graves' disease patients had lower TCR Shannon entropy and fewer highly expanded clones, which suggests clonal expansion. Only peripheral blood was studied, because thyroid tissue, the primary lesion, was inaccessible.

In this sample, this clonotype turned up a few times. Its antigen target is currently unknown. Possible read error: a much larger clone is one base away. CDR1 and CDR2, per the germline V gene, are MDHEN and SYDVKM. Trimming takes 6 bases off V and 1 base off J; junction bases not matched to a gene: 4. Taken from cysteine to phenylalanine, the CDR3 has 14 residues. The sequence is cut down to CDR3 DNA, 42 bases in frame from base 1. The time point label of this sample denotes: newly diagnosed GD, antithyroid drugs for less than 3 months. RNA was extracted from PBMCs in TRIzol for both TCR sequencing and RNA sequencing. The diagnosis of Graves' disease followed American Thyroid Association guidelines. The patients came from an endocrinology department in Xi'an, China. Each patient gave roughly 8.4 milliliters of peripheral blood, collected in an EDTA anticoagulant tube. Ficoll Paque Plus density gradient separation was used to isolate PBMCs, and no additional T cell sorting was done. An Agilent 2100 Bioanalyzer and agarose gel were used to check RNA quality, while a NanoDrop 2000 measured RNA concentration.

Libraries were made using multiplex PCR. For sequencing, an Illumina HiSeq 4000 was employed. CDR3 regions were amplified by Arm-PCR with iRepertoire HTBI primers to construct TCR beta libraries. Before sequencing, the PCR products underwent gel purification. In the original analysis: Across samples, about 63 TRBV and around 15 TRBJ segments were identified and used for gene usage analysis of CDR3 amino acid clonotypes. Filtered high-quality paired reads were merged into contigs using COPE and FqMerger. BLAST was used to align contigs to the IMGT TRBV, TRBD and TRBJ reference genes, and CDR3 was defined following IMGT. Clonotypes above 0.1% frequency were classified as highly expanded clones. Shannon entropy served as the measure of repertoire diversity, while the Gini coefficient captured V-J evenness. Public clonotypes were defined as clonotypes shared by more than one individual. In TCRdb, the public reads were trimmed at Q25 with fastp and aligned with MiXCR, with productive beta chains retained. Each entry is one CDR3 protein sequence, shown with its most common DNA and genes. The V and J calls and clone size are TCRdb's, not the authors'. For this sample there are around 460,000 distinct CDR3 sequences; 12% to 15% appear just once. Jointly, the top ten make up approximately 19% of the sample.

This sample was also put to use in a study of T cells in Graves' hyperthyroidism and ophthalmopathy. Drawing on the second study: Graves' hyperthyroidism was defined as stable when no progression to ophthalmopathy occurred over 18 months of follow-up. The hyperthyroidism patients were between 18 and 65 years old and newly diagnosed, with a disease duration of less than 2 months. Patients with uncontrolled infections, other autoimmune diseases, pregnancy or lactation were excluded. Diagnoses relied on clinical symptoms, serum thyroxine and TRAb, thyroid ultrasound and orbital computed tomography. The first round of RT-PCR for the TCR CDR3 was performed with the HTBI primer set and the Qiagen OneStep RT-PCR kit. Most expanded thyroid clonotypes (frequency above 0.001) were also found in blood, which suggests that blood repertoires may mirror thyroid immune responses. A model built on a 13 V-J signature distinguished ophthalmopathy from stable hyperthyroidism, reaching 85% to 90% sensitivity and around 81% specificity in cross-validation and 80%/75% in testing. In validation, progression to ophthalmopathy was predicted by the model with around 71% sensitivity and approximately 78% specificity, a median of approximately 6.5 months before onset. To identify distinguishing TCR V-J signatures, a discovery cohort of roughly 100 patients was used, comprising 43 with Graves' ophthalmopathy and around 60 with stable Graves' hyperthyroidism. Prospective prediction of ophthalmopathy was tested in an independent validation cohort consisting of 18 to 20 hyperthyroidism patients and some 16 patients who later progressed to ophthalmopathy. The roughly 91 discovery patients were randomly divided into training and test sets at a 7:3 ratio. Thyroid tissue and blood T-cell repertoires from six Graves' hyperthyroidism patients were also compared in the study. After blood sampling, hyperthyroidism patients were treated with methimazole at a starting dose of 30 mg daily, and ophthalmopathy patients were treated with high-dose intravenous methylprednisolone. Libraries were constructed in a second round of multiplex PCR, after which size selection and purification were performed. Libraries were sequenced paired-end with 100 bp reads on an Illumina HiSeq2000. SOAPnuke was used to process the raw data, throwing out any read that contained adapters or uncalled bases, had a mean Phred below 15, or lacked an exact constant-primer or identifier match. High-quality paired reads were merged with COPE v1.2.5, and unique nucleotide sequences were defined as clonotypes. MiTCR v1.1 was used to align the clonotypes against IMGT TRBV, TRBD and TRBJ reference segments. The analysis included only V-J combinations with a frequency above 0.0001, which together covered more than 99% of the repertoires. A TCS score was defined as the ratio between F50 (clonal expansion) and ExV (chaos), using BLOSUM62-based TCRdist between CDR3 peptides within each V-J. Welch's t-statistics and random forest reduced 500 to 550 V-J features to roughly 13, which were used in a naive Bayes classifier (R e1071). Sample size was not statistically predetermined, and investigators were not blinded to group allocation. The paper reports TCR Vbeta CDR3 sequencing of some 140 peripheral blood samples: around 41 ophthalmopathy, fewer than 80 hyperthyroidism and 17 progressor patients.

Specimen: peripheral blood mononuclear cells (PBMCs), collected at new diagnosis, from a patient treated with antithyroid drugs. The chain uses TRBV28 and TRBJ2-3; 7 central bases correspond to TRBD2. This receptor was taken from a woman aged 50 to 65 with Graves disease. Donor details come from another sample of the same person, matched by shared clones. CDR3 sequence: CASRRLAGTDTQYF. The sequence in DNA is TGTGCCAGCAGAAGACTAGCAGGCACAGATACGCAGTATTTT.